The 8 T cell receptor beta chains below all came from one sample that was sequenced in a study of T cells in women clearing cervical HPV infection. Measured with immunoSEQ multiplex PCR; TCRdb has only the in-frame clones, and not every one. This sample's table reports about 26,000 clones. Input material: blood buffy coat. All receptors come from a woman aged 18 to 75 with a cervical HPV16 infection that either progressed to CIN3+ or cleared (not recorded which).

As regards this clone: The junction shows a germline mismatch at one end, possibly a read error. Read data end 3 residues before the CDR3 end; the end is taken from the germline J gene. The rearrangement joins TRBV18 to TRBJ2-7; 7 nucleotides match TRBD2. The CDR3 extends over 14 amino acids. Germline V gene sequence: CDR1 KGHSH, CDR2 LQKENI. The DNA read from the CDR3 is TGTGCCAGCTCCCCACCTAGCGGTGCCTACGAG. Protein: CASSPPSGAYE. The entire CDR3 protein is CASSPPSGAYEQYF.

In the case of this clone: The read ends 3 residues shy of where the CDR3 ends; the end is completed using the germline J gene. The chain links TRBV30 to TRBJ1-3; TRBD1 is a possible D gene (6 bases). CDR3 length equals 12 residues. CDR1 and CDR2 (germline): GTSNPN, SVGIG (reference sequence). CDR3 amino acids: CAWSVQRGGIYF. The DNA read from the CDR3 is TGTGCCTGGAGTGTACAGAGGGGGGGG.

Details on this clone: The CDR3 end falls 3 residues outside the read, so it is completed with the germline J gene. This rearrangement joins TRBV7-3 to TRBJ2-7, with 8 bases fitting TRBD2. The CDR3 sequence is 15 residues long. V lost 6 bases to trimming and J lost 1 base; unmatched junction nucleotides: 8. Germline V gives CDR1 SGHTA, CDR2 FQGTGA. The CDR3 sequence: CASRFGTSRSYEQYF. The sequenced CDR3 bases are TGTGCCAGCAGGTTTGGGACTAGTAGATCCTACGAG.

With regard to this clone: The read stops 3 residues short of the end of the CDR3; the missing end is completed from the germline J gene. V gene TRBV5-1 combines with J gene TRBJ2-5; TRBD1 matches 7 bases. The CDR3 spans 13 residues. Germline CDR1 and CDR2: SGHRS and YFSETQ. Trimming removed 4 bases from V and 4 bases from J; junction bases left unmatched: 4. The DNA read from the CDR3 is TGCGCCAGCAGCGACCGGGACAGAGAGACC. Amino acid sequence: CASSDRDRET. In full, the CDR3 is CASSDRDRETQYF.

Comment on this clone: From the germline J gene comes the end of the CDR3, since the read stops 3 residues before it. The chain uses TRBV5-5 and TRBJ2-2, with 8 positions matching TRBD2. Germline CDR1 is SGHKS and CDR2 is YYEKEE (reference sequence). CDR3 length: 15 residues. The covered CDR3 bases are TGTGCCAGCAGCTTGGGCACGGGAGGGGGTTCACCG. It yields the protein CASSLGTGGGSP. The entire CDR3 reads CASSLGTGGGSPLFF.

Of note for this clone: The CDR3 is cut off 3 residues early in the read; its end comes from the germline J gene. This chain connects TRBV2 to TRBJ2-3, with 7 nucleotides matching TRBD1. CDR3 length: 16 amino acids. Germline assignment: CDR1 SNHLY and CDR2 FYNNEI. The CDR3 DNA, read in part, is TGTGCCAGCAGTGAAGAGGCGGCAGGGGGAGAAGAGACG. It encodes CASSEEAAGGEET. The CDR3 in its entirety is CASSEEAAGGEETQYF. The whole variable domain, filled in from reference TRBV2 and TRBJ2-3, reads EPEVTQTPSHQVTQMGQEVILRCVPISNHLYFYWYRQILGQKVEFLVSFYNNEISEKSEIFDDQFSVERPDGSNFTLKIRSTKLEDSAMYFCASSEEAAGGEETQYFGPGTRLTVL.

To note about this clone: The read ends 3 residues before the CDR3 terminus; that terminus is restored from the germline J gene. The chain carries TRBV29-1 and TRBJ1-2; D uncertain. The V and J ends lost 2 bases and 2 bases respectively, with 9 bases between them. The germline V gene has CDR1 SQVTM and CDR2 ANQGSEA. The CDR3 runs to 13 residues. CDR3 region: CSVETALNYGYTF. The DNA read from the CDR3 is TGCAGCGTTGAAACAGCTTTAAACTATGGC. Supplemented by reference TRBV29-1 and TRBJ1-2, the full variable domain reads SAVISQKPSRDICQRGTSLTIQCQVDSQVTMMFWYRQQPGQSLTLIATANQGSEATYESGFVIDKFPISRPNLTFSTLTVSNMSPEDSSIYLCSVETALNYGYTFGSGTRLTVV.

In regard to this clone: The DNA ends 3 residues before the CDR3 does, and the rest of the CDR3 is filled in from the germline J gene. This chain uses TRBV7-2 with TRBJ1-4, with a weak D call TRBD1 (6 bases). The CDR3 has 15 residues. Trimming pared 3 bases from V and 4 bases from J, leaving 12 bases between. Germline-derived CDR1 and CDR2 are SGHTA and FQGNSA. The sequenced CDR3 bases are TGTGCCAGCAGCTTCTGGGGGCAGGGTAATGAAAAA. Protein sequence: CASSFWGQGNEK. The entire CDR3 protein reads CASSFWGQGNEKLFF.